Shown below are 19 T cell receptor beta chains from a single sample sequenced in a study of OX40 agonist ivuxolimab in advanced cancers. Clones were sequenced by immunoSEQ multiplex PCR, and TCRdb holds only the in-frame ones, with some missing. The sample has more than 15,000 clones, over 70% seen once; the top ten hold under 35%. This specimen was CD4+ or CD8+ T cells sorted from blood, taken in a trial of the OX40 agonist ivuxolimab. Source of these receptors: an adult with an advanced solid tumor such as melanoma, head and neck, liver or kidney cancer.

The chain recombines TRBV11-2 with TRBJ2-5; D gene unclear. The CDR3 runs to 13 residues. From germline, CDR1 is SGHAT and CDR2 FQNNGV. The V and J ends lost 0 bases and 11 bases respectively, with 13 bases between them. CDR3 region: CASSLDSDMEQYF. CDR3 bases: TGTGCCAGCAGCTTAGATTCAGACATGGAGCAGTACTTC.

The chain couples TRBV6-5 to TRBJ1-3; D gene unclear. The CDR3 contains 14 residues. V lost 6 bases to trimming and J lost 2 bases, with 11 bases between them. CDR1 is MNHEY and CDR2 is SVGAGI in the germline V gene. The CDR3 DNA reads as TGTGCCAGCAGGCCCCGGGGTGCTGGAAACACCATATATTTT. Translation gives CASRPRGAGNTIYF.

The rearrangement joins TRBV7-2 to TRBJ2-2; unclear D gene. This CDR3 is 13 amino acids long. Germline loops: CDR1 SGHTA, CDR2 FQGNSA. V was clipped by 4 bases and J by 7 bases, with 10 bases between them. CDR3 bases: TGTGCCAGCAGCTACCCCGGTGACGGGGAGCTGTTTTTT. This gives the protein CASSYPGDGELFF.

V and J are TRBV14 and TRBJ2-7; 8 nucleotides align to TRBD2. Germline CDR1 SGHDN, CDR2 FVKESK. This CDR3 spans 13 amino acids. The trim removed 1 base at V and 13 bases at J, leaving 9 bases unmatched. The CDR3 is CASSQGGGLGPYF. Here the CDR3 DNA reads TGTGCCAGCAGCCAAGGGGGGGGACTAGGGCCATACTTC.

The genes are TRBV5-1 and TRBJ1-2, with D possibly matching TRBD1 (6 bases). Trimming shortened V by 3 bases and J by 5 bases, and 11 bases separated the two germline ends. CDR1 is SGHRS and CDR2 is YFSETQ in the germline V gene. CDR3 length: 13 residues. In DNA form, the CDR3 reads TGCGCCAGCAGCTCGGAGGGGGGATATGGCTACACCTTC. Translated: CASSSEGGYGYTF.

J is TRBJ2-1 and V is TRBV7-3, with 13 bases identical to TRBD2. This CDR3 has 16 residues. CDR1 and CDR2 (germline): SGHTA, FQGTGA. Germline trimming cut 5 bases from V and 7 bases from J; bases unmatched to any gene: 8. CDR3 protein: CASSLSGLAGKNEQFF. In nucleotides, the CDR3 is TGTGCCAGCAGCCTGTCGGGACTAGCGGGAAAGAATGAGCAGTTCTTC. Full variable domain (remainder filled in from reference TRBV7-3 and TRBJ2-1): GAGVSQTPSNKVTEKGKYVELRCDPISGHTALYWYRQSLGQGPEFLIYFQGTGAADDSGLPNDRFFAVRPEGSVSTLKIQRTERGDSAVYLCASSLSGLAGKNEQFFGPGTRLTVL.

The rearrangement uses TRBV5-4 and TRBJ1-2, with no clear D. The germline CDR1 and CDR2 sequences are SGHNT and YYREEE (reference sequence). CDR3 length: 13 amino acids. Trimming pared 4 bases from V and 2 bases from J, leaving 9 bases between. The CDR3 DNA is TGTGCCAGCAGCCCCATACAAAACTATGGCTACACCTTC. Translated: CASSPIQNYGYTF.

The J gene is TRBJ1-4, the V gene TRBV6-5; 7 bases match TRBD1. With 6 bases clipped from V and 8 bases from J, the junction kept 9 bases outside the gene matches. Germline-derived CDR1 and CDR2 are MNHEY and SVGAGI. The CDR3 is 14 amino acids. This CDR3 is CASSSGVGGEKLFF. For the CDR3, the DNA is TGTGCCAGCAGCTCCGGTGTAGGGGGCGAAAAACTGTTTTTT.

V is TRBV13 and J is TRBJ1-1, with a tentative D call TRBD1 (6 bases). V lost 4 bases and J lost 6, with 18 bases in between. Germline loops: CDR1 PRHDT, CDR2 FYEKMQ (reference sequence). The CDR3 spans 15 residues. The chain's CDR3 is CASSSREGGHAEAFF. DNA of the CDR3: TGTGCCAGCAGCTCCAGAGAGGGGGGGCACGCTGAAGCTTTCTTT.

The V gene is TRBV5-1, the J gene TRBJ2-1; tentatively, D is TRBD2 (6 bases). The CDR3 covers 16 residues. The V end was cut by 0 bases, the J end by 0 bases, with 10 bases between. Germline V gene data show CDR1 as SGHRS and CDR2 as YFSETQ. CDR3 region: CASSLGLAPSYNEQFF. The CDR3 DNA follows: TGCGCCAGCAGCTTGGGGCTAGCGCCCTCCTACAATGAGCAGTTCTTC. Full variable domain (missing parts from reference TRBV5-1 and TRBJ2-1): KAGVTQTPRYLIKTRGQQVTLSCSPISGHRSVSWYQQTPGQGLQFLFEYFSETQRNKGNFPGRFSGRQFSNSRSEMNVSTLELGDSALYLCASSLGLAPSYNEQFFGPGTRLTVL.

V usage is TRBV27 and J usage is TRBJ1-1; D possibly corresponds to TRBD1 (6 bases). The germline V gene encodes CDR1 MNHEY and CDR2 SMNVEV (reference sequence). V lost 8 bases and J lost 4, with 14 bases in between. The CDR3 totals 13 residues. The chain's CDR3 is CASEPRGGTEAFF. The CDR3 DNA reads TGTGCCAGCGAACCCAGGGGAGGCACTGAAGCTTTCTTT.

V gene TRBV28 combines with J gene TRBJ1-3; no clear D. The CDR3 contains 13 residues. The V end was cut by 3 bases, the J end by 4 bases, with 7 bases between. Per the germline V gene, CDR1 is MDHEN and CDR2 is SYDVKM. The CDR3 nucleotides read TGTGCCAGCAGTTTTTGGAGCGGAAACACCATATATTTT. This codes for CASSFWSGNTIYF.

The gene calls are TRBV15 and TRBJ1-3; D is possibly TRBD1 (5 bases). V lost 5 bases, J lost 7 bases, and 18 bases lay in between. Germline V gene sequence: CDR1 LNHNV, CDR2 YYDKDF (reference sequence). CDR3 length: 15 residues. The CDR3 DNA reads as TGTGCCACCAGCTTACGGGGCTCCGGGGGGAACACCATATATTTT. Amino acid sequence: CATSLRGSGGNTIYF.

The chain couples TRBV27 to TRBJ1-5; D perhaps matches TRBD1 (5 bases). The CDR3 consists of 13 residues. Trimming took 1 base from V and 6 from J, leaving 7 bases between them. Germline V gene lookup returns CDR1 MNHEY and CDR2 SMNVEV (reference sequence). CDR3 in amino acids: CASSLYGAQPQHF. The CDR3 coding sequence is TGTGCCAGCAGTTTATATGGGGCTCAGCCCCAGCATTTT.

The chain couples TRBV18 to TRBJ1-4; maybe TRBD1 (6 bases). The CDR3 totals 16 residues. Per germline, CDR1 KGHSH and CDR2 LQKENI. The ends were cut back, 2 bases at V and 7 bases at J, with 17 bases in the middle. CDR3 in amino acids: CASSPRKQGIGEKLFF. CDR3 DNA sequence: TGTGCCAGCTCACCAAGAAAACAGGGTATTGGTGAAAAACTGTTTTTT.

This chain connects TRBV10-3 to TRBJ1-6; D remains ambiguous. Germline CDR1 is ENHRY and CDR2 is SYGVKD. This CDR3 has 13 residues. The V and J ends lost 2 bases and 7 bases respectively, with 6 bases between them. For the CDR3, the DNA is TGTGCCATCAGTGAGGGGAAAAATTCACCCCTCCACTTT. Protein: CAISEGKNSPLHF.

This clone was detected only a few times. The same CDR3 can be traced to other DNA sequences in this sample. V usage is TRBV7-8 and J usage is TRBJ1-2; a weak D match, TRBD1 (5 bases). The V end was cut by 2 bases, the J end by 5 bases, with 9 bases between. Germline-derived CDR1 and CDR2 are SGHVS and FQNEAQ. The CDR3 is made up of 13 amino acids. CDR3 nucleotide sequence: TGTGCCAGCAGCTTAATATCAGGGTATGGCTACACCTTC. As protein: CASSLISGYGYTF.

The chain has TRBV5-1 and TRBJ2-3; TRBD1 aligns across 8 bases. J lost 3 bases, V lost 4 bases, and 7 bases had no gene match. CDR1 and CDR2 from the germline V gene are SGHRS and YFSETQ. CDR3 size: 15 residues. CDR3 sequence reads: CASSRQGAGTDTQYF. CDR3 coding DNA: TGCGCCAGCAGCCGTCAGGGGGCAGGGACAGATACGCAGTATTTT. The full variable domain, completed using reference TRBV5-1 and TRBJ2-3, is KAGVTQTPRYLIKTRGQQVTLSCSPISGHRSVSWYQQTPGQGLQFLFEYFSETQRNKGNFPGRFSGRQFSNSRSEMNVSTLELGDSALYLCASSRQGAGTDTQYFGPGTRLTVL.

This clone showed up just a few times. The V call is TRBV30, the J call TRBJ1-5, with a tentative D call TRBD1 (5 bases). V was pared by 4 bases and J by 6 bases, with 19 bases between. Germline assignment: CDR1 GTSNPN and CDR2 SVGIG (reference sequence). This CDR3 comprises 15 residues. The CDR3 loop is CAWTPTPGGSQPQHF. The CDR3 DNA sequence: TGTGCCTGGACTCCCACCCCTGGGGGTAGTCAGCCCCAGCATTTT.